The source of this T cell receptor beta chain is a study of stem cell transplantation in POMP-related autoinflammatory disease. Study-wide findings and caveats: Across all analyzed T-cell subsets, patients with PRAID tended toward reduced diversity and increased clonality.

As to this clone: Its matching antigen is unknown.

This table comes from immunoSEQ multiplex PCR, and its TCRdb copy is limited to in-frame clones, with some not included. The sample contains over 25,000 clones, around 88% of which appear only once. This CDR3 has 17 residues. Germline V lookup: CDR1 LNHNV, CDR2 YYDKDF (reference sequence). Trimming cost V 0 bases and J 5 bases; bases outside gene matches: 12. Sequenced here: CD4+ T cells from PBMCs, sampled before stem cell transplantation. The chain is built from TRBV15 and TRBJ1-2; 7 nucleotides line up with TRBD1. The source is a human donor with POMP-related autoinflammation and immune dysregulation (PRAID). This CDR3 is CATSRDLDRVYGYGYTF. CDR3 DNA sequence: TGTGCCACCAGCAGAGATCTTGACAGGGTTTATGGGTATGGCTACACCTTC.